These 24 T cell receptor beta chains were sequenced from one sample in a study of a mutant IDH1 vaccine in newly diagnosed glioma. Their antigens remain unidentified. Time point in this sample: week 11, during vaccination. It was 300 ug of mutant IDH1 20-mer peptide that made up each vaccine dose, given with topical imiquimod. The repertoire was sequenced with immunoSEQ multiplex PCR; TCRdb's copy has only in-frame clones and lacks some. Altogether more than 55,000 clones are present, roughly four fifths being singletons, with the ten largest covering around 3.5%. This sample comprised PBMCs, obtained from a glioma patient whose treatment included an IDH1 peptide vaccine. These receptors all stem from a man aged 25-45 years with glioma.

This clone was counted a single time. The chain couples TRBV6-4 to TRBJ2-7; D is unresolved. There are 17 residues in the CDR3. The germline CDR1 and CDR2 sequences are MRHNA and SNTAGT. The germline V and J ends were trimmed by 2 bases and 0 bases, with 17 bases remaining between them. CDR3 loop: CASSDQKQISYSYEQYF. CDR3 bases: TGTGCCAGCAGTGACCAAAAACAGATCTCATACTCCTACGAGCAGTACTTC.

This clone was observed a few times. This sequence joins TRBV7-6 and TRBJ1-5; D is unclear. Germline V gives CDR1 SGHVS, CDR2 FNYEAQ. V was trimmed by 8 bases and J by 8 bases, leaving 10 bases between them. This CDR3 comprises 11 residues. Here the CDR3 reads CASGLGEPQHF. CDR3 nucleotide sequence: TGTGCCAGCGGTCTGGGAGAGCCCCAGCATTTT.

This clone was seen just once. CDR3 DNA sequence: TGTGCCAGCAGCTTGGAACACGGAAACACCATATATTTT. Translation gives CASSLEHGNTIYF. The chain carries TRBV5-4 and TRBJ1-3; D gene uncertain. V lost 0 bases to trimming and J lost 4 bases, with 5 bases between them. The CDR3 sequence is 13 residues long. The germline V gene encodes CDR1 SGHNT and CDR2 YYREEE (reference sequence).

The chain recombines TRBV11-2 with TRBJ2-7, with 8 bases aligning to TRBD1. This CDR3 has 16 amino acids. Germline values: CDR1 SGHAT, CDR2 FQNNGV. V dropped 5 bases and J dropped 2; count of bases not matched to a gene: 11. CDR3 nucleotide sequence: TGTGCCAGCAGCCTCCGGGACAGGAATAGGGCCTACGAGCAGTACTTC. Amino acids: CASSLRDRNRAYEQYF.

The chain employs TRBV6-6 and TRBJ2-3; D may be TRBD2 (5 bases). CDR3 size: 14 residues. V dropped 1 base and J dropped 3 bases, with 8 bases sitting between them. Per the germline V gene, CDR1 is MNHNY and CDR2 is SVGAGI (reference sequence). This CDR3 is CASSYYGGTDTQYF. CDR3 DNA sequence: TGTGCCAGCAGTTACTACGGCGGGACAGATACGCAGTATTTT.

This clone has just one count. V gene TRBV7-9 combines with J gene TRBJ1-2, with D uncertain. Trimming removed 5 bases from V and 3 bases from J, with 13 bases in between. The CDR3 length is 14 residues. Per germline, CDR1 SEHNR and CDR2 FQNEAQ (reference sequence). CDR3 loop: CASSATLEDYGYTF. CDR3 sequence (DNA): TGTGCCAGCAGCGCAACACTGGAGGACTATGGCTACACCTTC.

The chain carries TRBV2 and TRBJ2-5; D gene uncertain. The germline CDR1 and CDR2 sequences are SNHLY and FYNNEI. V dropped 3 bases and J dropped 2 bases, with 10 bases sitting between them. This CDR3 spans 14 amino acids. The CDR3 bases are TGTGCCAGCAGTGAGATTGGCCTACAAGAGACCCAGTACTTC. Residues: CASSEIGLQETQYF.

In its sample, this clone was seen once. The genes are TRBV9 and TRBJ2-3; D is uncertain. Germline V gene sequence: CDR1 SGDLS, CDR2 YYNGEE. Trimming took 0 bases from V and 6 from J, leaving 29 bases between them. The CDR3 is made up of 20 amino acids. The CDR3 region has the DNA TGTGCCAGCAGCGTAGTGGCTCGTCCCACAAGGAATCCCCTAATTGATACGCAGTATTTT. It encodes CASSVVARPTRNPLIDTQYF. Full variable domain (outside the CDR3, taken from reference TRBV9 and TRBJ2-3): DSGVTQTPKHLITATGQRVTLRCSPRSGDLSVYWYQQSLDQGLQFLIQYYNGEERAKGNILERFSAQQFPDLHSELNLSSLELGDSALYFCASSVVARPTRNPLIDTQYFGPGTRLTVL.

On this clone itself: The sample holds other DNA sequences that translate to the same CDR3. The genes are TRBV7-9 and TRBJ2-1, with TRBD2 identical over 8 bases. The CDR3 has 16 residues. Trimming removed 0 bases from V and 4 bases from J; junction bases left unmatched: 5. From germline, CDR1 is SEHNR and CDR2 FQNEAQ (reference sequence). CDR3 nucleotide sequence: TGTGCCAGCAGCTTAGCTCTAGCGGGTTCGTACAATGAGCAGTTCTTC. Translation gives CASSLALAGSYNEQFF.

V is TRBV15 and J is TRBJ1-6; D may be TRBD1 (6 bases). CDR3 size: 17 residues. The germline V and J ends were trimmed by 0 bases and 8 bases, with 17 bases remaining between them. Per the germline V gene, CDR1 is LNHNV and CDR2 is YYDKDF (reference sequence). For the CDR3, the DNA is TGTGCCACCAGCAGAGAAGGACAGCCACGTCGGGATTCACCCCTCCACTTT. It codes for CATSREGQPRRDSPLHF.

The CDR3, as DNA: TGTGCCAGCAGCCATAAGCGGGATAGGGGAAACATTCAGTACTTC. Protein: CASSHKRDRGNIQYF. The chain has TRBV5-8 and TRBJ2-4; 7 positions match TRBD2. V lost 4 bases to trimming and J lost 6 bases; unmatched junction nucleotides: 10. Germline V gene sequence: CDR1 SGHTS, CDR2 YDEGEE. This CDR3 is 15 amino acids long.

This clone was found a few times. V gene TRBV6-6 combines with J gene TRBJ1-1; 7 bases are a match to TRBD1. The ends lost 2 bases at V and 3 bases at J; junction bases unmatched: 6. The CDR3 sequence is 15 residues long. Germline assignment: CDR1 MNHNY and CDR2 SVGAGI (reference sequence). CDR3 sequence: CASSYAGTDDTEAFF. The CDR3 bases are TGTGCCAGCAGTTACGCCGGGACAGATGACACTGAAGCTTTCTTT.

The chain employs TRBV6-5 and TRBJ1-1, with D hard to call. The V gene's germline CDR1 is MNHEY and CDR2 SVGAGI. This CDR3 spans 15 amino acids. V gave up 0 bases and J gave up 0 bases, with 8 bases separating them. CDR3 residues: CASSYSWQLNTEAFF. As DNA, the CDR3 is TGTGCCAGCAGTTACTCTTGGCAGTTGAACACTGAAGCTTTCTTT.

The V gene is TRBV5-1, the J gene TRBJ2-1; D call uncertain. CDR1 is SGHRS and CDR2 is YFSETQ in the germline V gene. Trimming removed 0 bases at V and 12 bases at J, with 10 bases between. CDR3 length: 12 residues. For the CDR3, the DNA is TGCGCCAGCAGCTTGGGTGAGAGGACGCAGTTCTTC. Its translation: CASSLGERTQFF. The variable domain in full, with the rest retrieved from reference TRBV5-1 and TRBJ2-1, is KAGVTQTPRYLIKTRGQQVTLSCSPISGHRSVSWYQQTPGQGLQFLFEYFSETQRNKGNFPGRFSGRQFSNSRSEMNVSTLELGDSALYLCASSLGERTQFFGPGTRLTVL.

A single count supports this clone. The chain carries TRBV7-6 and TRBJ2-1; no definite D call. The V end was cut by 0 bases, the J end by 9 bases, with 9 bases between. Per the germline V gene, CDR1 is SGHVS and CDR2 is FNYEAQ. CDR3 length: 13 amino acids. The CDR3 region is CASSLARWTEQFF. CDR3 coding DNA: TGTGCCAGCAGCTTAGCGCGCTGGACTGAGCAGTTCTTC.

The chain employs TRBV6-6 and TRBJ1-5; D is unresolved. Germline assignment: CDR1 MNHNY and CDR2 SVGAGI (reference sequence). CDR3 size: 16 residues. Trimming shortened V by 4 bases and J by 3 bases, and 16 bases separated the two germline ends. CDR3 sequence (DNA): TGTGCCAGCAGTTGGGCGGGCCCTGAGAACAATCAGCCCCAGCATTTT. Protein product: CASSWAGPENNQPQHF.

As regards this clone: This sample includes further DNA sequences coding for the same CDR3. The V and J genes are TRBV6-6 and TRBJ1-2, with TRBD1 identical over 9 bases. The CDR3 length is 13 residues. Trimming cost V 6 bases and J 8 bases; bases outside gene matches: 7. CDR1 is MNHNY, CDR2 SVGAGI, per germline (reference sequence). The chain's CDR3 is CASRAGTGPGYTF. DNA of the CDR3: TGTGCCAGCAGGGCTGGGACAGGGCCCGGCTACACCTTC.

V gene TRBV5-1 combines with J gene TRBJ1-2; unclear D gene. Germline values: CDR1 SGHRS, CDR2 YFSETQ. This CDR3 contains 14 residues. V was shortened by 1 base and J by 4 bases, with 11 bases between the two germline ends. CDR3 DNA sequence: TGCGCCAGCAGCTTGTCGACGGTACCCTATGGCTACACCTTC. Translated: CASSLSTVPYGYTF.

On this clone: This CDR3 fails to terminate in the conserved phenylalanine or tryptophan, so it likely reflects a read error. No DNA is shown, since the ends of the CDR3 on it are uncertain; the CDR3 is the one TCRdb lists. The rearrangement joins TRBV20-1 to TRBJ1-2. The CDR3 has 9 residues if both end residues are counted. CDR1 is DFQATT and CDR2 is SNEGSKA in the germline V gene (reference sequence). CDR3 sequence: CSAGESGTL.

This chain connects TRBV5-3 to TRBJ1-2; D remains ambiguous. TRBV5-3 is identified as an open reading frame with a role that is uncertain. Trimming cost V 8 bases and J 5 bases, with 22 bases left between them. This CDR3 has 15 amino acids. This CDR3 reads CARTGASSSGYGYTF. The CDR3 nucleotides read TGTGCCAGGACCGGTGCGAGTTCCTCTGGGTATGGCTACACCTTC.

This CDR3 reads CASSLEGVGLNYGYTF. In DNA, the CDR3 is TGTGCCAGCAGCTTAGAGGGGGTAGGGCTCAACTATGGCTACACCTTC. This rearrangement joins TRBV11-2 to TRBJ1-2; D might be TRBD1 (5 bases). This CDR3 contains 16 residues. Deletions cut 0 bases from V and 2 bases from J, with 13 bases between. Per the germline V gene, CDR1 is SGHAT and CDR2 is FQNNGV.

This clone was recorded a few times. The V gene is TRBV10-3, the J gene TRBJ1-1; D ambiguous. The germline V and J ends were trimmed by 7 bases and 6 bases, with 15 bases remaining between them. CDR1 and CDR2 (germline): ENHRY, SYGVKD. CDR3 length: 13 residues. The CDR3 DNA sequence: TGTGCCATCAACGAGCCGGAGAGGGCTGAAGCTTTCTTT. It translates to CAINEPERAEAFF.

This clone was detected once. The rearrangement uses TRBV28 and TRBJ1-3; a possible D gene is TRBD1 (5 bases). Germline CDR1 reads MDHEN; CDR2 reads SYDVKM. This CDR3 has 14 residues. Trimming removed 6 bases at V and 0 bases at J, with 9 bases between. CDR3 DNA: TGTGCCAGCAGCGTCCAGGGCTCTGGAAACACCATATATTTT. Residues: CASSVQGSGNTIYF.

This chain links TRBV28 with TRBJ2-1; TRBD2 agrees at 7 bases. CDR1 and CDR2 from the germline V gene are MDHEN and SYDVKM. V was clipped by 4 bases and J by 3 bases; unmatched bases: 3. There are 14 residues in the CDR3. The chain's CDR3 is CASSWAGDYNEQFF. DNA for the CDR3: TGTGCCAGCAGTTGGGCGGGAGACTACAATGAGCAGTTCTTC.